This TCR beta chain was sequenced during a study of T cells after yellow fever vaccination. Study results and caveats: The secondary response peaked faster, at day 5 versus 15, but was weaker.

The CDR3 is 18 residues long. V lost 2 bases to trimming and J lost 0 bases; unmatched junction nucleotides: 5. Only a few counts were recorded for this clonotype. Its antigen is not known. One entry per CDR3 protein results from TCRdb running MiXCR on the 5' RACE reads. The data contain approximately 340,000 distinct CDR3 sequences, 8.5% to 10% of them singletons. The receptor comes from a man aged 18-30 years who received the YFV17D yellow fever vaccine. The chain combines TRBV12-3 or TRBV12-4 with TRBJ2-1, with 12 bases aligning to TRBD2. This specimen was PBMCs, taken on the day of the first yellow fever vaccination. The CDR3 sequence: CASSLRTSGVSSYNEQFF. The CDR3 coding sequence is TGTGCCAGCAGTTTAAGGACTAGCGGGGTGAGCTCCTACAATGAGCAGTTCTTC.